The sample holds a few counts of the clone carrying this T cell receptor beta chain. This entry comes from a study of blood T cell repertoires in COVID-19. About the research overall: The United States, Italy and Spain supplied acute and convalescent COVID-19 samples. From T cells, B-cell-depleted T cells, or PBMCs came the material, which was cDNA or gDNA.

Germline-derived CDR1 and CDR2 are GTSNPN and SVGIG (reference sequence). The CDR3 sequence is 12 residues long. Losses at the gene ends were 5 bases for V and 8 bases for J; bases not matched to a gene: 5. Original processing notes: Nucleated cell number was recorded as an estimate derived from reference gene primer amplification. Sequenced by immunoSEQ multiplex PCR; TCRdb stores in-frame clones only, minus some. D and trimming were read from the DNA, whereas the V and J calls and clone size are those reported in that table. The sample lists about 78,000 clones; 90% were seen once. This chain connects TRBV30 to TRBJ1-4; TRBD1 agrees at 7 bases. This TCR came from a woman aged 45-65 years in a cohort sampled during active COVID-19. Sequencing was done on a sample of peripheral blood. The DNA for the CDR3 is TGTGCCTGGGAACAGGGGTCCGAAAAACTGTTTTTT. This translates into CAWEQGSEKLFF.